This T cell receptor beta chain was profiled in a study of T-cell memory formation after mild COVID-19 (dated by TCRdb to the early 2020s). For context, the study as a whole: TCR sequence clusters from the two donors were largely donor specific. The cohort comprised two young, previously healthy adult volunteers, one female and one male. In a couple of donors, T-cell clones that expanded and contracted after mild COVID-19 were tracked by sequencing TCRalpha and TCRbeta repertoires over time.

PBMCs were isolated by Ficoll-Paque density gradient centrifugation. The germline V gene provides CDR1 SGHTA and CDR2 FQGTGA. The junction shows trimming of 5 bases on V and 7 bases on J, plus 11 bases between the germline ends. The CDR3 contains 12 residues, cysteine and phenylalanine counted. The only DNA kept is the CDR3, 36 bases in frame from the first base. The listed sequencing device is Illumina NovaSeq 6000. Using 5'RACE with constant-segment primers, TCRalpha and TCRbeta cDNA libraries were constructed, with sample barcodes and unique molecular identifiers added in the process. RNA was extracted from every sample with Trizol reagent. Amplification of the libraries took two PCR steps, and the second step added a second sample barcode plus Illumina TruSeq adapters. Sequencing of libraries was performed on an Illumina NovaSeq with 2 x 150 bp paired-end reads. The authors' analysis ran thus. With migec v1.2.7, reads were demultiplexed and then collapsed into UMI-guided consensus sequences. Using mixcr v2.1.11, UMI consensuses were aligned to TRA and TRB V and J templates and then assembled into clonotypes. Expanded or contracted clonotypes were those called significant by both edgeR and NoisET, with noise models trained on biological replicates. For edgeR calls, the cutoffs were a false discovery rate-adjusted p below 0.01 and a log2 fold-change threshold of 1. PCA with hierarchical clustering of max-normalized trajectories of the 1000 most abundant clonotypes was used as exploratory dynamics analysis. Separately sequenced CD4+ and CD8+ repertoires were used to assign a CD4 or CD8 phenotype to each responding clone. The raw public data were reprocessed by TCRdb itself: fastp quality trimming at Q25, MiXCR clonotype calling, in-frame beta chains only. Rows merge per CDR3 protein into single entries with the most common DNA and genes. The authors' filters were not applied to this entry. The sample yields just over 60,000 distinct CDR3 sequences; approximately 9% were counted once. The ten largest clones represent 1% to 1.4% of the sample.

The sample holds a few counts of this clonotype. The antigen this receptor binds is unknown. Within one base of it there is no much larger clone, and no base qualities were kept. Study-wide conclusions, independent of this receptor: Only a couple of mild cases were covered by the study, and larger cohorts that include severe cases with pre-infection samples were considered necessary. Clones that contracted from day 15 to 85 showed balanced CD4/CD8 phenotypes, whereas a second wave of clones that expanded from day 15 to 37 leaned towards CD4+. Contracting CD4+ clones were located mainly in the CM and EM memory subsets, whereas CD8+ clones were found to be enriched in EMRA. Some responding clones were detected in pre-infection memory, suggesting pre-existing cross-reactive memory T cells joined the SARS-CoV-2 response. The second-wave clones that peaked on day 37 were not confirmed to be SARS-CoV-2 specific.

The chain employs TRBV7-3 and TRBJ1-1, and TRBD1 may be the D gene, going by 6 matching bases. The sequence was obtained from a man aged 18 to 29 who had mild COVID-19 (a few samples of this study predate the infection). The sample titles of this study are shuffled in the database, so cell type and time point are left out; the donor was told from shared clones. The sequencing sample was made of PBMCs or a T cell subset sorted from them (not recorded which). The DNA is as follows: TGTGCCAGCAGCATACAGGGTGGTGAAGCTTTCTTT. Its protein is CASSIQGGEAFF.